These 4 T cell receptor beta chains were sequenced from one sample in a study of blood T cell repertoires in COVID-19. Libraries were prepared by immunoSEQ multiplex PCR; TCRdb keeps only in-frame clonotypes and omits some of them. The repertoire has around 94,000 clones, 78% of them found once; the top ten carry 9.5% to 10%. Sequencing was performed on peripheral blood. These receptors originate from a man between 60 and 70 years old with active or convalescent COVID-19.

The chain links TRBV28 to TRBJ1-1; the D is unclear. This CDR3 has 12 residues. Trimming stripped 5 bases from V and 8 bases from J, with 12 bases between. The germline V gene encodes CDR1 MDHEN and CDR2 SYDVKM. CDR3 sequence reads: CASSPSRLEAFF. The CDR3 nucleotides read TGTGCCAGCAGTCCTTCACGCCTAGAAGCTTTCTTT.

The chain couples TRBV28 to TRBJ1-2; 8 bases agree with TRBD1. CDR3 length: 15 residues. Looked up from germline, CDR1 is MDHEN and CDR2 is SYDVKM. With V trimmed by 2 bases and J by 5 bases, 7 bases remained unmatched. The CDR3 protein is CASSLGGTGTYGYTF. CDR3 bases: TGTGCCAGCAGTTTAGGGGGGACAGGAACGTATGGCTACACCTTC.

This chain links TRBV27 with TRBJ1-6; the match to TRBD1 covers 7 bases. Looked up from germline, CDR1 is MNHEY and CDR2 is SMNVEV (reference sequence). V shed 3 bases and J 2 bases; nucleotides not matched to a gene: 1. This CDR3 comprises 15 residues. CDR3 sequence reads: CASSFDRAYNSPLHF. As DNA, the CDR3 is TGTGCCAGCAGTTTCGACAGGGCCTATAATTCACCCCTCCACTTT.

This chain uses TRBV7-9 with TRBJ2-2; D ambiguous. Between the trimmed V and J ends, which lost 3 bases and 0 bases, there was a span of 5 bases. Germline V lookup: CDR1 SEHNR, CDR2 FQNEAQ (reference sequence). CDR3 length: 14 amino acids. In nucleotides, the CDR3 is TGTGCCAGCAGCTTTAATACGAACACCGGGGAGCTGTTTTTT. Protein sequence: CASSFNTNTGELFF.